Listed below are T cell receptor beta chains from one sample, sequenced in a study of blood T cell repertoires in COVID-19. Using immunoSEQ multiplex PCR, the repertoire was profiled, and TCRdb retains in-frame clones only, with some absent. The sample comprises about 150,000 clones, 75% to 90% of which are singletons, and less than 3.5% rests with the top ten. Sequencing was performed on peripheral blood. The receptor set was obtained from a woman aged 60-75 years with acute or convalescent COVID-19. Both conserved end residues are part of each CDR3. The order of the fields is clone size, V gene, D gene, J gene, CDR3 DNA, CDR3 protein. A D gene is named only where the DNA matches it firmly. Rows may omit the clone size; those that give it use once, few, many or a size class.

abundance: -
v_gene: TRBV18
d_gene: -
j_gene: TRBJ1-1
CDR3nt: TGTGCCAGCTCAAAAGAGTCGAACACTGAAGCTTTCTTT
CDR3aa: CASSKESNTEAFF

abundance: -
v_gene: TRBV2
d_gene: TRBD2
j_gene: TRBJ2-5
CDR3nt: TGTGCCAGCAGTGGGACTAGCGGGGGGCACGGTGAGACCCAGTACTTC
CDR3aa: CASSGTSGGHGETQYF

abundance: once
v_gene: TRBV10-3
d_gene: TRBD1
j_gene: TRBJ1-1
CDR3nt: TGTGCCATCAGTGATAGGGGGCCCCTGAACACTGAAGCTTTCTTT
CDR3aa: CAISDRGPLNTEAFF

abundance: once
v_gene: TRBV25-1
d_gene: TRBD1
j_gene: TRBJ1-1
CDR3nt: TGTGCCAGCAGTGAGGGGAAGGGACAGGGAGGCGCTTTCTTT
CDR3aa: CASSEGKGQGGAFF

abundance: -
v_gene: TRBV6-1
d_gene: -
j_gene: TRBJ1-4
CDR3nt: TGTGCCAGCAGTGAACCGGGACACAATGAAAAACTGTTTTTT
CDR3aa: CASSEPGHNEKLFF

abundance: once
v_gene: TRBV7-3
d_gene: TRBD2
j_gene: TRBJ2-1
CDR3nt: TGTGCCAGCAGCTTAACTAGCGGGGCTGGGAATGAGCAGTTCTTC
CDR3aa: CASSLTSGAGNEQFF

abundance: -
v_gene: TRBV5-4
d_gene: -
j_gene: TRBJ1-2
CDR3nt: TGTGCCAGCAGCAGCAGGGGATCAGACTATGGCTACACCTTC
CDR3aa: CASSSRGSDYGYTF

abundance: -
v_gene: TRBV9
d_gene: -
j_gene: TRBJ1-6
CDR3nt: TGTGCCAGCACGGACAGTCGGAATTCACCCCTCCACTTT
CDR3aa: CASTDSRNSPLHF

abundance: -
v_gene: TRBV11-3
d_gene: TRBD2
j_gene: TRBJ2-1
CDR3nt: TGTGCCAGCAGCTTAGTTACCCTAGCGGGGGGGCTATATGAGCAGTTCTTC
CDR3aa: CASSLVTLAGGLYEQFF

abundance: -
v_gene: TRBV4-2
d_gene: TRBD1
j_gene: TRBJ2-1
CDR3nt: TGTGCCAGCAGCCAAGACCAGACGGGGACAGGGATCAATGAGCAGTTCTTC
CDR3aa: CASSQDQTGTGINEQFF

abundance: -
v_gene: TRBV30
d_gene: TRBD1
j_gene: TRBJ2-5
CDR3nt: TGTGCCTGGAGTTCAGGGACAGACGAGACCCAGTACTTC
CDR3aa: CAWSSGTDETQYF

abundance: -
v_gene: TRBV6-2/TRBV6-3
d_gene: -
j_gene: TRBJ1-4
CDR3nt: TGTGCCAGCAGCCGCTCCGGGACATCTACTAATGAAAAACTGTTTTTT
CDR3aa: CASSRSGTSTNEKLFF

abundance: -
v_gene: TRBV5-1
d_gene: -
j_gene: TRBJ1-6
CDR3nt: TGCGCCAGCAGCTTGGCCGGGGGGCGCGATTCACCCCTCCACTTT
CDR3aa: CASSLAGGRDSPLHF

abundance: -
v_gene: TRBV6-5
d_gene: -
j_gene: TRBJ1-1
CDR3nt: TGTGCCAGCAGTTACCTCAGATCGGGGAACACTGAAGCTTTCTTT
CDR3aa: CASSYLRSGNTEAFF

abundance: -
v_gene: TRBV5-1
d_gene: -
j_gene: TRBJ1-6
CDR3nt: TGCGCCAGCAGCTCCGACCGGGACTTTTATTCACCCCTCCACTTT
CDR3aa: CASSSDRDFYSPLHF

abundance: -
v_gene: TRBV30
d_gene: -
j_gene: TRBJ1-4
CDR3nt: TGTGCCTGGGGACTAGGGGTCATTAATGAAAAACTGTTTTTT
CDR3aa: CAWGLGVINEKLFF

abundance: -
v_gene: TRBV4-3
d_gene: -
j_gene: TRBJ1-6
CDR3nt: TGCGCCAGCAGCCAAGTACAGGTTTGGAATTCACCCCTCCACTTT
CDR3aa: CASSQVQVWNSPLHF

abundance: -
v_gene: TRBV18
d_gene: TRBD1
j_gene: TRBJ1-6
CDR3nt: TGTGCCAGCTCACCACCACAGGGGTCTAATTCACCCCTCCACTTT
CDR3aa: CASSPPQGSNSPLHF

abundance: -
v_gene: TRBV5-1
d_gene: TRBD2
j_gene: TRBJ2-1
CDR3nt: TGCGCCAGCAGCCTCCCGGGACTAGCGGGGCCTGGGGGTGAGCAGTTCTTC
CDR3aa: CASSLPGLAGPGGEQFF

abundance: -
v_gene: TRBV27
d_gene: -
j_gene: TRBJ1-2
CDR3nt: TGTGCCAGCAGTTTATATACATACTATGGCTACACCTTC
CDR3aa: CASSLYTYYGYTF

abundance: -
v_gene: TRBV7-6
d_gene: -
j_gene: TRBJ1-5
CDR3nt: TGTGCCAGCAGCCCGGCGGGGCAAGCCCAGCATTTT
CDR3aa: CASSPAGQAQHF

abundance: -
v_gene: TRBV29-1
d_gene: TRBD2
j_gene: TRBJ2-3
CDR3nt: TGCAGCGGGTACCTAGCGGGGGGGCCGAAAGGCACAGATACGCAGTATTTT
CDR3aa: CSGYLAGGPKGTDTQYF

abundance: -
v_gene: TRBV15
d_gene: -
j_gene: TRBJ1-3
CDR3nt: TGTGCCACCAGCAGAGAAGCAGGCTCCAGCTCTGGAAACACCATATATTTT
CDR3aa: CATSREAGSSSGNTIYF

abundance: -
v_gene: TRBV11-2
d_gene: -
j_gene: TRBJ2-2
CDR3nt: TGTGCCAGCAGCTTCCGCCGACAGGCAAACACCGGGGAGCTGTTTTTT
CDR3aa: CASSFRRQANTGELFF

abundance: -
v_gene: TRBV6-2/TRBV6-3
d_gene: -
j_gene: TRBJ1-4
CDR3nt: TGTGCCAGCAGTTACCGGCGGGAAGAAAAACTGTTTTTT
CDR3aa: CASSYRREEKLFF

abundance: -
v_gene: TRBV10-3
d_gene: -
j_gene: TRBJ2-7
CDR3nt: TGTGCCATCAGCCCGACAGGCCCTTCCTACGAGCAGTACTTC
CDR3aa: CAISPTGPSYEQYF

abundance: -
v_gene: TRBV11-2
d_gene: TRBD1
j_gene: TRBJ1-1
CDR3nt: TGTGCCAGCAGTACCCCGGGTCGGGACAGTATGAAGACTGAAGCTTTCTTT
CDR3aa: CASSTPGRDSMKTEAFF

abundance: -
v_gene: TRBV7-3
d_gene: TRBD1
j_gene: TRBJ2-5
CDR3nt: TGTGCCAGCAGCTCACCGGACAGGGAAGAGACCCAGTACTTC
CDR3aa: CASSSPDREETQYF

abundance: -
v_gene: TRBV19
d_gene: -
j_gene: TRBJ1-2
CDR3nt: TGTGCCAGTAGATCCGGGGGGAACGGCTACACCTTC
CDR3aa: CASRSGGNGYTF

abundance: -
v_gene: TRBV6-9
d_gene: -
j_gene: TRBJ1-4
CDR3nt: TGTGCCAGCAGTTATATGGAGGGAGCGGCAACTAATGAAAAACTGTTTTTT
CDR3aa: CASSYMEGAATNEKLFF

abundance: -
v_gene: TRBV19
d_gene: TRBD1
j_gene: TRBJ2-5
CDR3nt: TGTGCCAGTAGTCCGACGGACAGGGGGCATGAGACCCAGTACTTC
CDR3aa: CASSPTDRGHETQYF

abundance: -
v_gene: TRBV18
d_gene: -
j_gene: TRBJ1-1
CDR3nt: TGTGCCAGCTCACCTTCGGGACATTTGAACACTGAAGCTTTCTTT
CDR3aa: CASSPSGHLNTEAFF

abundance: -
v_gene: TRBV13
d_gene: TRBD1
j_gene: TRBJ1-1
CDR3nt: TGTGCCAGCAGCTTAGGGACAGGGGGGAACACTGAAGCTTTCTTT
CDR3aa: CASSLGTGGNTEAFF

abundance: few
v_gene: TRBV5-1
d_gene: -
j_gene: TRBJ1-2
CDR3nt: TGCGCCAGCAGCTTGGCCCAGGGAGGATTTGGCTACACCTTC
CDR3aa: CASSLAQGGFGYTF

abundance: -
v_gene: TRBV25-1
d_gene: -
j_gene: TRBJ1-3
CDR3nt: TGTGCCAGCAGTGGTAACTCTGGAAACACCATATATTTT
CDR3aa: CASSGNSGNTIYF

abundance: -
v_gene: TRBV7-7
d_gene: TRBD1
j_gene: TRBJ2-5
CDR3nt: TGTGCTAGCTCACGGGACAGGCAAGAGACCCAGTACTTC
CDR3aa: CASSRDRQETQYF

abundance: -
v_gene: TRBV7-9
d_gene: TRBD2
j_gene: TRBJ2-5
CDR3nt: TGTGCCAGCAGCCGACTAGCCAGCGGAGAGACCCAGTACTTC
CDR3aa: CASSRLASGETQYF

abundance: -
v_gene: TRBV27
d_gene: -
j_gene: TRBJ1-2
CDR3nt: TGTGCCAGCAGAAATACCGGGTCCTATGGCTACACCTTC
CDR3aa: CASRNTGSYGYTF

abundance: -
v_gene: TRBV28
d_gene: -
j_gene: TRBJ1-1
CDR3nt: TGTGCCAGCAGTTCAAGACAAGCCACTGAAGCTTTCTTT
CDR3aa: CASSSRQATEAFF

abundance: -
v_gene: TRBV5-1
d_gene: TRBD1
j_gene: TRBJ1-2
CDR3nt: TGCGCCAGCAGCCAGACAGGGGGCTATGGCTACACCTTC
CDR3aa: CASSQTGGYGYTF

abundance: -
v_gene: TRBV7-9
d_gene: TRBD1
j_gene: TRBJ1-1
CDR3nt: TGTGCCAGCAGACAGGGGCCCACTGAAGCTTTCTTT
CDR3aa: CASRQGPTEAFF

abundance: -
v_gene: TRBV12-3/TRBV12-4
d_gene: TRBD1
j_gene: TRBJ1-1
CDR3nt: TGTGCCAGCAGTCCCCGGACAGGGAGCGCTTTCTTT
CDR3aa: CASSPRTGSAFF

abundance: -
v_gene: TRBV7-9
d_gene: -
j_gene: TRBJ1-2
CDR3nt: TGTGCCAGCAGCTCGGCCCCGGGCTATGGCTACACCTTC
CDR3aa: CASSSAPGYGYTF

abundance: -
v_gene: TRBV11-2
d_gene: TRBD1
j_gene: TRBJ1-2
CDR3nt: TGTGCCAGCAGTCACTCCCGGGACAGGGAATCACTTGCAGACTATGGCTACACCTTC
CDR3aa: CASSHSRDRESLADYGYTF

abundance: -
v_gene: TRBV4-1
d_gene: -
j_gene: TRBJ1-1
CDR3nt: TGCGCCAGCAGCCAAGCCGACAGGAAAAACACTGAAGCTTTCTTT
CDR3aa: CASSQADRKNTEAFF

abundance: -
v_gene: TRBV24-1
d_gene: TRBD2
j_gene: TRBJ2-5
CDR3nt: TGTGCCACCAGTGACTCCCGGACTAGCGGGGGGCGATCGCAAGAGACCCAGTACTTC
CDR3aa: CATSDSRTSGGRSQETQYF

abundance: -
v_gene: TRBV7-2
d_gene: -
j_gene: TRBJ2-7
CDR3nt: TGTGCCAGCAGCTTAGGACAGAGCTCCTACGAGCAGTACTTC
CDR3aa: CASSLGQSSYEQYF

abundance: -
v_gene: TRBV6-1
d_gene: TRBD2
j_gene: TRBJ2-1
CDR3nt: TGTGCCAGCAGTGAAGGACTAGCGGGGGGGCAGAATGAGCAGTTCTTC
CDR3aa: CASSEGLAGGQNEQFF

abundance: -
v_gene: TRBV19
d_gene: TRBD1
j_gene: TRBJ1-4
CDR3nt: TGTGCCAGTCAAGGGGGGGACAGGGTCAGCGAAAAACTGTTTTTT
CDR3aa: CASQGGDRVSEKLFF

abundance: -
v_gene: TRBV25-1
d_gene: TRBD2
j_gene: TRBJ2-3
CDR3nt: TGTGCCAGCGAAAGACTAGCGGGGTTCTCTAGCACAGATACGCAGTATTTT
CDR3aa: CASERLAGFSSTDTQYF

abundance: -
v_gene: TRBV3-1/TRBV3-2
d_gene: TRBD1
j_gene: TRBJ2-7
CDR3nt: TGTGCCAGCAGCCAATTCCGGACAGGGGGCATGTACGAGCAGTACTTC
CDR3aa: CASSQFRTGGMYEQYF

abundance: -
v_gene: TRBV5-1
d_gene: TRBD1
j_gene: TRBJ2-7
CDR3nt: TGCGCCAGCAGCCCCGGACAGGGACTCTACTACGAGCAGTACTTC
CDR3aa: CASSPGQGLYYEQYF